The source of this T cell receptor (beta chain) is a study of blood T cells in healthy people across ages. The germline V gene encodes CDR1 SGHAT and CDR2 FQNNGV. The CDR3 has 15 amino acids. V was shortened by 5 bases and J by 1 base, with 13 bases between the two germline ends. A word on this clonotype: It is likely a read error, because the conserved phenylalanine at the end of the CDR3 is missing.

Combining a sample-barcoded 5' primer with a J-beta primer mix, a second PCR ran for roughly 7 to 12 cycles. TCRdb re-derived calls from the 5' RACE reads in MiXCR, one entry per CDR3 protein. The sample has approximately 760,000 distinct CDR3 sequences, roughly 25% seen once; the top ten hold 9.4%. The same data also contributed to another study, on T cells of mothers and their children. That paper adds: Researchers put all of the extracted RNA into cDNA synthesis, using around 1.5 ug per 15 ul.

V usage is TRBV11-2 and J usage is TRBJ2-3; either TRBD1 or TRBD2 may fit D (5 bases each). The receptor's source is a boy between 5 and 17 years old in good health. Sequenced sample: blood. The CDR3 DNA sequence: TGTGCCAGCAGCCCCGGGACCAAGGGCACAGATACGCAGTATTTG. Translating it yields CASSPGTKGTDTQYL.